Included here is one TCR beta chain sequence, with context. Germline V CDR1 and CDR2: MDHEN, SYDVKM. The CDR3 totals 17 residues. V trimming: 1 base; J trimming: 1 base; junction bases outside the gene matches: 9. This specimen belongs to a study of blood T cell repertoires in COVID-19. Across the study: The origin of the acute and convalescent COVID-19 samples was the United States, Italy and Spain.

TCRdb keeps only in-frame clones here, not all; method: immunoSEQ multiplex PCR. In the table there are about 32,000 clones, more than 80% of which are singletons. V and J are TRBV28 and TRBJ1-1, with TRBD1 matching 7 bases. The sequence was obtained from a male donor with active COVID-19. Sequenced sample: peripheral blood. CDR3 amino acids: CASSLSPWTGENTEAFF. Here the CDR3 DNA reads TGTGCCAGCAGTTTATCCCCATGGACAGGCGAGAACACTGAAGCTTTCTTT.